Described below is a single T cell receptor beta chain sequence and its context. The sample comes from a study of blood T cell repertoires in COVID-19. Looking at the study overall: Sites in the United States, Italy and Spain provided acute and convalescent COVID-19 samples. The cDNA or gDNA used as material had been derived from T cells, B-cell-depleted T cells, or PBMCs.

Authors' data handling: Amplification of reference gene primers provided the estimated nucleated cell counts. This table comes from immunoSEQ multiplex PCR, and its TCRdb copy is limited to in-frame clones, with some not included. That table gives V, J and clone size, and the DNA gave D and trimming. The sample shows about 140,000 clones, 88% of them seen only once. Germline values: CDR1 SGDLS, CDR2 YYNGEE. The CDR3 consists of 14 residues. Trimming removed 2 bases at V and 4 bases at J, with 12 bases between. J is TRBJ1-2 and V is TRBV9; D unclear. The specimen was peripheral blood. The receptor comes from a woman aged 45-59 years with acute or convalescent COVID-19. The CDR3 DNA reads as TGTGCCAGCAGCGTGGAGGGATCGGGCTATGGCTACACCTTC. Its protein product is CASSVEGSGYGYTF. Variable domain in full (rest from reference TRBV9 and TRBJ1-2): DSGVTQTPKHLITATGQRVTLRCSPRSGDLSVYWYQQSLDQGLQFLIQYYNGEERAKGNILERFSAQQFPDLHSELNLSSLELGDSALYFCASSVEGSGYGYTFGSGTRLTVV.